This entry features one TCR beta chain sequence. This entry is derived from a study of control samples from healthy donors and cancer patients. Produced via immunoSEQ multiplex PCR; TCRdb's table is partial and in-frame only. The sample consists of some 64,000 clones, 90% of them appearing once. Germline trimming cut 7 bases from V and 2 bases from J; bases unmatched to any gene: 8. The germline CDR1 and CDR2 sequences are MDHEN and SYDVKM. This CDR3 region has 15 residues. The gene calls are TRBV28 and TRBJ2-7; TRBD2 agrees at 10 bases. Specimen: PBMCs. The TCR was taken from a woman aged 50 to 60 with colorectal cancer. CDR3 in DNA: TGTGCCAGCATCACTAGCGGGGCTTTGGCCTACGAGCAGTACTTC. Its protein is CASITSGALAYEQYF.